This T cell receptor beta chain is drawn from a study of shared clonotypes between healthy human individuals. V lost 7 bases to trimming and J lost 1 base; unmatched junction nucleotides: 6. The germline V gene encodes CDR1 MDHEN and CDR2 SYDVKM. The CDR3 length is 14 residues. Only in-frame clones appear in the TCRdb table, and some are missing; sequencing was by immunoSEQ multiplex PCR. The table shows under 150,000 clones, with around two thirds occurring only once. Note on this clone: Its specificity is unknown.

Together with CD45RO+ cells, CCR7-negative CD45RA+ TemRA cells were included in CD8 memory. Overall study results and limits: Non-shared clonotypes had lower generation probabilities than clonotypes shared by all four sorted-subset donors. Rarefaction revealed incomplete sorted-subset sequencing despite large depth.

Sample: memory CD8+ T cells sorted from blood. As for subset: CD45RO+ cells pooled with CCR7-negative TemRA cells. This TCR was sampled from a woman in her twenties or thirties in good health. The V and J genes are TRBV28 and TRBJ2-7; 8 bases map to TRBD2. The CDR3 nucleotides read TGTGCCAGCACCTCCTTAGCGGGATCCTACGAGCAGTACTTC. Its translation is CASTSLAGSYEQYF.